These 10 T cell receptor beta chains came from one sample sequenced in a study of blood T cell repertoires in COVID-19. Profiling relied on immunoSEQ multiplex PCR, and the TCRdb table lists in-frame clones only, not all of them. The data hold 200,000 to 250,000 clones, with 85% observed a single time. Sequencing used peripheral blood. Receptor source: a man in his forties with acute or convalescent COVID-19.

This chain links TRBV18 with TRBJ1-4; 7 bases align to TRBD1. The CDR3 is made up of 14 amino acids. The germline gives CDR1 KGHSH, CDR2 LQKENI. The trim removed 3 bases at V and 6 bases at J, leaving 4 bases unmatched. CDR3 protein: CASSPGQADEKLFF. Written as DNA, the CDR3 is TGTGCCAGCTCACCCGGACAGGCGGATGAAAAACTGTTTTTT.

The chain has TRBV19 and TRBJ1-1, with D maybe TRBD1 (5 bases). The CDR3 runs to 15 residues. The V gene's germline CDR1 is LNHDA and CDR2 SQIVND (reference sequence). The V gene lost 10 bases and the J gene lost 4 bases, with 22 bases spanning the gap. The CDR3 bases are TGTGCCACCTCCGGAGCCAGGGTGGTGTCCACTGAAGCTTTCTTT. Encoded protein: CATSGARVVSTEAFF.

The V gene is TRBV25-1, the J gene TRBJ1-2, with a weak D call TRBD1 (5 bases). Germline lookup yields CDR1 MGHDK and CDR2 SYGVNS. The CDR3 extends over 14 amino acids. V gave up 6 bases and J gave up 8 bases, with 19 bases separating them. As DNA, the CDR3 is TGTGCCAGCAGCCAATCCGGGACTCTGCGGGGCTACACCTTC. Translating it yields CASSQSGTLRGYTF.

The chain has TRBV6-5 and TRBJ1-2; D might be TRBD1 (5 bases). This CDR3 has 12 amino acids. Trimming removed 2 bases at V and 12 bases at J, with 13 bases between. The V gene's germline CDR1 is MNHEY and CDR2 SVGAGI. CDR3 region: CASSYAQGQNTF. The CDR3 coding sequence is TGTGCCAGCAGTTACGCCCAGGGTCAAAACACCTTC.

The J gene is TRBJ1-2, the V gene TRBV7-9; 10 nucleotides line up with TRBD1. The V gene's germline CDR1 is SEHNR and CDR2 FQNEAQ (reference sequence). There are 14 residues in the CDR3. The V gene end was trimmed by 5 bases and the J gene end by 6 bases; junction bases not matched to a gene: 6. CDR3 sequence (DNA): TGTGCCAGCAGCGAGACAGGGGGCCTCCATGGCTACACCTTC. Translation: CASSETGGLHGYTF.

The J gene is TRBJ1-2, the V gene TRBV5-8; a possible D gene is TRBD1 (6 bases). The CDR3 extends over 15 amino acids. The ends were cut back, 4 bases at V and 8 bases at J, with 21 bases in the middle. The germline gives CDR1 SGHTS, CDR2 YDEGEE. The chain's CDR3 is CASSQISKGTRGYTF. CDR3 coding DNA: TGTGCCAGCAGCCAAATCTCGAAGGGGACAAGGGGCTACACCTTC. The variable domain in full, completed from reference TRBV5-8 and TRBJ1-2, reads EAGVTQSPTHLIKTRGQQATLRCSPISGHTSVYWYQQALGLGLQFLLWYDEGEERNRGNFPPRFSGRQFPNYSSELNVNALELEDSALYLCASSQISKGTRGYTFGSGTRLTVV.

This chain joins TRBV10-3 and TRBJ1-2, with a possible D match to TRBD1 (5 bases). The CDR3 has 14 amino acids. CDR1 is ENHRY, CDR2 SYGVKD, per germline. Trimming stripped 2 bases from V and 2 bases from J, with 9 bases between. The CDR3 DNA follows: TGTGCCATCAGTGAGCGTTCAGGGAACTATGGCTACACCTTC. Translated, it gives CAISERSGNYGYTF.

This chain links TRBV18 with TRBJ2-3, with TRBD2 matching over 9 bases. In germline, CDR1 is KGHSH, CDR2 LQKENI. The CDR3 extends over 15 amino acids. V lost 6 bases and J lost 4; bases outside the gene matches: 8. The CDR3 sequence: CASSRGLASSDTQYF. The CDR3 region has the DNA TGTGCCAGCTCGCGTGGACTAGCGAGTTCAGATACGCAGTATTTT.

This chain connects TRBV5-4 to TRBJ2-1; D perhaps matches TRBD1 (6 bases). The V gene lost 7 bases and the J gene lost 3 bases, with 14 bases spanning the gap. Per germline, CDR1 SGHNT and CDR2 YYREEE (reference sequence). The CDR3 is 14 residues long. The CDR3 loop is CASSVQGYYNEQFF. CDR3 coding DNA: TGTGCCAGCTCCGTACAGGGCTACTACAATGAGCAGTTCTTC.

Notes on this clone: Different DNA sequences within this sample yield the same CDR3. The chain's CDR3 is CASSPQGNTEAFF. Written as DNA, the CDR3 is TGTGCCAGCTCACCCCAGGGGAACACTGAAGCTTTCTTT. The rearrangement links TRBV18 to TRBJ1-1; D is possibly TRBD1 (5 bases). CDR1 KGHSH and CDR2 LQKENI come from the germline V gene. V was trimmed by 3 bases and J by 1 base, leaving 6 bases between them. The CDR3 runs 13 residues.